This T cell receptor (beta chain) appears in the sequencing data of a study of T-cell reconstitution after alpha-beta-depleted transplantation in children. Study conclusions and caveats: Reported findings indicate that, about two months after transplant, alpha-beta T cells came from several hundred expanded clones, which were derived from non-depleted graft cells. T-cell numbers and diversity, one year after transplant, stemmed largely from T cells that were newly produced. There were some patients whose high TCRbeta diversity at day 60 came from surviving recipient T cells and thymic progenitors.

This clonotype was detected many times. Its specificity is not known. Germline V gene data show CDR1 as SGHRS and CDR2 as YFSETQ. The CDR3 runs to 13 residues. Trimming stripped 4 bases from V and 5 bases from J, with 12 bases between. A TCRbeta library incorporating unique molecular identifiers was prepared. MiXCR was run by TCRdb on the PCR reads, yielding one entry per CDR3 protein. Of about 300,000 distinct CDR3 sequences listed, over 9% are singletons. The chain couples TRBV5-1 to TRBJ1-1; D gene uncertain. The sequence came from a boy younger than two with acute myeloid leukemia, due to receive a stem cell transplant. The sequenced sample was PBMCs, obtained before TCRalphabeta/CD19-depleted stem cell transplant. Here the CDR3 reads CASSVGLGTEAFF. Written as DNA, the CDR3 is TGCGCCAGCAGCGTGGGCCTGGGAACTGAAGCTTTCTTT.